This TCR beta chain was captured in a study of T-cell reconstitution after alpha-beta-depleted transplantation in children. At least ten counts were recorded for this clonotype. V was trimmed by 1 base and J by 3 bases, leaving 6 bases between them. The CDR3 contains 14 residues. Germline V gene lookup returns CDR1 LGHDT and CDR2 YNNKEL (reference sequence). Preparation of the TCRbeta library involved a method that used unique molecular identifiers. Via MiXCR, TCRdb re-called the PCR reads, giving one row per CDR3 protein. The data contain around 240,000 distinct CDR3 sequences, approximately 9.8% of them singletons.

The sample here was PBMCs from the stem cell graft donor, taken from the stem cell graft. The TCR comes from a human donor who donated a stem cell graft to a child with SCID. This chain links TRBV3-1 with TRBJ2-2, with D hard to call. CDR3 residues: CASSQGLDTGELFF. The CDR3 nucleotides read TGTGCCAGCAGCCAAGGGCTCGACACCGGGGAGCTGTTTTTT.